This TCR beta chain is from a study of T-cell memory formation after mild COVID-19. Study-wide background: Most TCR clusters belonged to a single donor.

Each CDR3 protein is one row after TCRdb ran MiXCR on the 5' RACE reads. The sample includes about 120,000 distinct CDR3 sequences, over 20% of them seen just once. Study-level results: The main location of contracting CD4+ clones was CM and EM, and that of contracting CD8+ clones was EMRA. Researchers found some responding clones in pre-infection memory, a sign that cross-reactive memory joined. CD4/CD8 balance held among clones contracting day 15 to 85, and later expanders leaned CD4+.

The CDR3 is 14 amino acids. Trimming cost V 0 bases and J 5 bases, with 11 bases left between them. CDR1 and CDR2 from the germline V gene are LGHNA and YSLEER. This clonotype appeared a few times. What it recognizes is unknown. The chain joins TRBV4-3 to TRBJ2-7; D remains ambiguous. The origin of this receptor is a man aged 18-30 years who had mild COVID-19 (a few samples of this study predate the infection). Cell type and time point are not known. The sample was PBMCs or a T cell subset sorted from them (not recorded which). The CDR3 loop reads CASSQEGSADEQYF. CDR3 bases: TGCGCCAGCAGCCAAGAGGGGTCCGCGGACGAGCAGTACTTC.